This T cell receptor beta chain was profiled in a study of somatic mutations in cytotoxic T cells in rheumatoid arthritis. The overall study: Collection of patient blood (about 28 ml EDTA) took place right after diagnosis, before any treatment. Selected populations of V beta antibody-stained T cells underwent flow sorting at nearly 100% purity; these encompassed V beta1+ cells subjected to TCRB sequencing.

Study-level findings and limits: For rheumatoid arthritis patients, CD8+ clonality increased with age, whereas it did not in healthy controls.

About this clone itself: The target antigen is unknown.

The CDR3 is made up of 16 amino acids. Germline values: CDR1 GTSNPN, CDR2 SVGIG (reference sequence). V trimming: 2 bases; J trimming: 2 bases; junction bases outside the gene matches: 8. Authors' data handling: Published virus-specific TCRB sequences were rarely matched by patient CD8+ clones larger than 1%. TCRdb keeps only in-frame clones here, not all; method: immunoSEQ multiplex PCR. The V and J calls and clone size come from that table; D and trimming were worked out from the DNA. The data contain under 20,000 clones, more than 70% of them seen just once; the ten biggest clones take up 28%. Sequenced sample: CD8+ T cells sorted from blood. This receptor was identified in an adult with rheumatoid arthritis. The chain has TRBV30 and TRBJ2-1, with TRBD2 matching 8 bases. For the CDR3, the DNA is TGTGCCTGGAGTTATCCCAGCGGGAGTCCCTACAATGAGCAGTTCTTC. This codes for CAWSYPSGSPYNEQFF.